The 12 T cell receptor beta chains in this list originate from one sample, sequenced in a study of post-analysis software for immune sequencing data. What these receptors recognize is not known. The authors incorporated unique molecular identifiers into the TCR beta cDNA libraries. From the PCR reads, TCRdb called clonotypes with MiXCR, one entry per CDR3 protein. The sample includes roughly 580,000 distinct CDR3 sequences, 44% of them seen just once. Overall study results and limits: Compared with controls, patients had more of about 5 TRBV segments, including TRBV5-6, TRBV5-1 and TRBV20-1.

Sequenced sample: blood. The receptors stem from a girl under 18 with multiple sclerosis.

Worth noting for this clonotype: Given a much more abundant clone one base away, this may be a read error. The rearrangement uses TRBV10-3 and TRBJ2-7; unclear D gene. Trimming shortened V by 5 bases and J by 7 bases, and 12 bases separated the two germline ends. CDR1 and CDR2 (germline): ENHRY, SYGVKD. CDR3 length: 12 residues. CDR3: CAISNMSWEQYF. The CDR3 region has the DNA TGTGCCATCAGTAATATGTCTTGGGAGCAGTACTTC.

This clonotype was counted ten times or more. The rearrangement uses TRBV5-1 and TRBJ1-2, with D possibly matching TRBD1 (5 bases). V was trimmed by 0 bases and J by 0 bases, leaving 6 bases between them. CDR1 and CDR2 (germline): SGHRS, YFSETQ. The CDR3 runs 14 residues. The CDR3 spells CASSLETANYGYTF. CDR3 nucleotide sequence: TGCGCCAGCAGCTTGGAGACAGCTAACTATGGCTACACCTTC.

Details on this clonotype: Germline is not matched at one junction end, which may reflect a read error. The gene calls are TRBV12-3 or TRBV12-4 and TRBJ2-3, with D maybe TRBD2 (5 bases). This CDR3 comprises 19 residues. CDR3 residues: CASSPPLAGASISTDAQYF. The DNA for the CDR3 is TGTGCCAGCAGTCCCCCTCTAGCTGGAGCAAGTATCAGCACAGATGCGCAGTATTTT.

This clonotype was seen only a few times. The chain has TRBV3-1 and TRBJ2-7, with D perhaps TRBD2 (5 bases). Germline CDR1 is LGHDT and CDR2 is YNNKEL (reference sequence). Trimming pared 0 bases from V and 7 bases from J, leaving 13 bases between. The CDR3 spans 14 residues. This CDR3 is CASSQDWAPGEQYF. CDR3 nucleotides: TGTGCCAGCAGCCAAGATTGGGCCCCGGGGGAGCAGTACTTC.

In its sample, this clonotype was seen a few times. CDR3: CASSHEAGRGTEAFF. In nucleotides, the CDR3 is TGCGCCAGCAGCCACGAGGCAGGGCGGGGCACTGAAGCTTTCTTT. This rearrangement joins TRBV4-1 to TRBJ1-1; D may be TRBD1 (5 bases). Germline loops: CDR1 MGHRA, CDR2 YSYEKL. CDR3 length equals 15 residues. Trimming took off 3 bases at V and 4 bases at J, with 15 bases between the two ends.

This clonotype was observed a handful of times. The chain carries TRBV4-1 and TRBJ2-3, with 7 bases matching TRBD1. Losses at the gene ends were 1 base for V and 14 bases for J; bases not matched to a gene: 6. Germline CDR1 and CDR2: MGHRA and YSYEKL. The CDR3 length is 12 residues. CDR3 DNA: TGCGCCAGCAGCCAAGCCAGGGGGAAGCGGTATTTT. It encodes CASSQARGKRYF.

The chain uses TRBV11-3 and TRBJ2-1, with D possibly being TRBD1 or TRBD2 (5 bases each). V lost 3 bases to trimming and J lost 4 bases, with 13 bases between them. This CDR3 has 15 amino acids. Germline V CDR1 and CDR2: SGHNT, YENEEA. This chain's CDR3 is CASSLRYWGYNEQFF. The DNA for the CDR3 is TGTGCCAGCAGCTTGAGATATTGGGGGTACAATGAGCAGTTCTTC.

The rearrangement links TRBV12-3 or TRBV12-4 to TRBJ1-5; 7 nucleotides agree with TRBD1. The CDR3 is 14 residues long. Trimming took 6 bases from V and 4 from J; bases not matched to a gene: 6. CDR3 sequence: CASRRQGVNQPQHF. The DNA for the CDR3 is TGTGCCAGCAGAAGACAGGGAGTTAATCAGCCCCAGCATTTT.

V is TRBV12-3 or TRBV12-4 and J is TRBJ2-3; 10 bases are shared with TRBD2. This CDR3 contains 19 residues. V was pared by 6 bases and J by 2 bases, with 17 bases of the junction left unmatched. CDR3 amino acids: CASSPKRGGLSVYTDTQYF. CDR3 coding DNA: TGTGCCAGCAGCCCAAAGCGGGGGGGGCTAAGTGTTTACACAGATACGCAGTATTTT.

This clonotype was recorded once. The V gene is TRBV3-1, the J gene TRBJ2-3; D not certain. The CDR3 runs 13 residues. Germline CDR1 LGHDT, CDR2 YNNKEL (reference sequence). V was shortened by 5 bases and J by 4 bases, with 10 bases between the two germline ends. The CDR3 DNA follows: TGTGCCAGCAGCGGGCTGCCCCCAGATACGCAGTATTTT. It encodes CASSGLPPDTQYF.

This clonotype showed up just a few times. This chain links TRBV6-1 with TRBJ2-1, with 9 positions matching TRBD1. V gave up 11 bases and J gave up 12 bases; unmatched junction bases: 8. The germline gives CDR1 MNHNS, CDR2 SASEGT. The CDR3 sequence is 11 residues long. CDR3 DNA sequence: TGTGCCGTAGGACAGGGGAGCGGGCAGTTCTTC. Its protein is CAVGQGSGQFF.

This clonotype was detected a few times. This chain links TRBV27 with TRBJ2-2; 7 bases map to TRBD1. This CDR3 spans 15 amino acids. Germline V gene lookup returns CDR1 MNHEY and CDR2 SMNVEV (reference sequence). After removal of 6 bases from V and 5 bases from J, the junction contained 9 bases not matched to a gene. The CDR3 protein is CASSLYKQGTGELFF. The DNA of the CDR3 is TGTGCCAGCAGCCTATACAAACAGGGGACCGGGGAGCTGTTTTTT.